The sequence of this TCR beta chain was determined in a study of blood T cells in healthy people across ages. Germline loops: CDR1 MGHRA, CDR2 YSYEKL. Trimming cost V 4 bases and J 1 base, with 7 bases left between them. The CDR3 is 13 residues long. Each sample had at least 6.5 million PBMCs isolated. Remarks on this clonotype: Its cognate antigen is unknown.

The study's findings and limits: Age advanced and TCR beta diversity per million T cells fell, roughly linearly. Researchers said unsorted PBMCs prevented a conclusive naive versus antigen-experienced comparison.

Alongside a J-beta primer mix, a sample-barcoded 5' primer served in a second PCR lasting about 7 to 12 cycles. MiXCR, applied by TCRdb to the 5' RACE reads, yields one record per CDR3 protein. Of some 860,000 distinct CDR3 sequences in the sample, approximately 60% were seen once. This sequence joins TRBV4-1 and TRBJ1-1; D is undetermined. The sequence was obtained from a man aged 40-50 years in good health. The specimen sequenced was blood. In DNA, the CDR3 is TGCGCCAGCAGCCTCATGCAGAACACTGAAGCTTTCTTT. Translating gives CASSLMQNTEAFF.